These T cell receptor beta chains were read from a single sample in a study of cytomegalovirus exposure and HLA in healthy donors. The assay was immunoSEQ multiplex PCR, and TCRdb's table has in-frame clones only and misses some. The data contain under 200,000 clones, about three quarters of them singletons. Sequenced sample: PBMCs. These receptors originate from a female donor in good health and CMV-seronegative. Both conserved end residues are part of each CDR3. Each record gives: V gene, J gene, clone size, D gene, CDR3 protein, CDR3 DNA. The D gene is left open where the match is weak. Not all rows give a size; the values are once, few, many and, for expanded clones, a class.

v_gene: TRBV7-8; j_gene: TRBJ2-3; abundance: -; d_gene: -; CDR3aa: CASSKRDGVSSDTQYF; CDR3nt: TGTGCCAGCAGCAAACGGGATGGGGTGTCATCGGATACGCAGTATTTT
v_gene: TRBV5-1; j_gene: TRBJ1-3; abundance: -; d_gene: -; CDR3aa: CASSDRTGSSGNTIYF; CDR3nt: TGCGCCAGTAGCGATCGGACCGGGAGCTCTGGAAACACCATATATTTT
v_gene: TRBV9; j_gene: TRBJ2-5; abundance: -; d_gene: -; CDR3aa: CASSVSPLGASETQYF; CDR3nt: TGTGCCAGCAGCGTATCACCCTTGGGGGCGAGCGAGACCCAGTACTTC
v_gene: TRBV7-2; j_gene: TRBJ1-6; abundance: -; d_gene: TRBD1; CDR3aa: CASSSGGTGTRALHF; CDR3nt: TGTGCCAGCAGCTCAGGCGGGACAGGGACGAGAGCCCTCCACTTT
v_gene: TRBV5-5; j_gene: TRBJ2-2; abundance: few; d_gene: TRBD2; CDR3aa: CASSTILAGVTGELFF; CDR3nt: TGTGCCAGCAGCACGATCCTAGCGGGGGTCACCGGGGAGCTGTTTTTT
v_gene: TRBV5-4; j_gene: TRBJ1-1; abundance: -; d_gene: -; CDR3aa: CASSPRSVMNTEAFF; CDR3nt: TGTGCCAGCAGCCCGAGGTCAGTCATGAACACTGAAGCTTTCTTT
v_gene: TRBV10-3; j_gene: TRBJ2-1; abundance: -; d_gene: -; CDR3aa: CAISQGLVSYEQFF; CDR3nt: TGTGCCATCAGTCAGGGCCTAGTATCGTATGAGCAGTTCTTC
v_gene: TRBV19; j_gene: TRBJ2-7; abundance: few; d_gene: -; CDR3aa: CASSITTGTYEQYF; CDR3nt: TGTGCCAGTAGTATCACCACGGGTACCTACGAGCAGTACTTC
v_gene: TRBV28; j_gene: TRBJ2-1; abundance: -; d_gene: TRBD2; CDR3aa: CASSPRGKQFF; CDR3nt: TGTGCCAGCAGTCCGCGGGGGAAGCAGTTCTTC
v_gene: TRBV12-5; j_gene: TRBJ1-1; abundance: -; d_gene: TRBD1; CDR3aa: CASGLTGGNTEAFF; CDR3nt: TGTGCTAGTGGCCTGACAGGGGGGAACACTGAAGCTTTCTTT
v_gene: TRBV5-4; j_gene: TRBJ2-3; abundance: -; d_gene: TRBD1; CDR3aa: CASSFSTGGRDTQYF; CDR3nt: TGTGCCAGCAGCTTTAGCACAGGGGGCCGGGATACGCAGTATTTT
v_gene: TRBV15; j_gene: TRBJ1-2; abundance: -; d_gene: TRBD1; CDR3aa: CATSRGTGTGGIRFYGYTF; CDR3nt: TGTGCCACCAGCAGAGGGACCGGGACAGGGGGGATAAGGTTCTATGGCTACACCTTC
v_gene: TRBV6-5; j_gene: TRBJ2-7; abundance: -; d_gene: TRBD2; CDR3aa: CASSFSGAAYEQYF; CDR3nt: TGTGCCAGCAGTTTCAGCGGGGCCGCCTACGAGCAGTACTTC
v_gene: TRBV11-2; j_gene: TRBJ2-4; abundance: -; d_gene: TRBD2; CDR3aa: CASSLLAGGLAKNIQYF; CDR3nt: TGTGCCAGCAGCTTACTAGCGGGGGGGCTAGCCAAAAACATTCAGTACTTC
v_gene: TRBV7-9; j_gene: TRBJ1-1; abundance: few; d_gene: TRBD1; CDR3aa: CASSSTGAGTEAFF; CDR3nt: TGTGCCAGCAGCTCGACAGGGGCAGGGACTGAAGCTTTCTTT
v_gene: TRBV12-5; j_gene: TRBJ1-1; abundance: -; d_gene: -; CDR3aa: CASGLVLGGSTEAFF; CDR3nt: TGTGCTAGTGGTTTGGTACTAGGAGGTAGCACTGAAGCTTTCTTT
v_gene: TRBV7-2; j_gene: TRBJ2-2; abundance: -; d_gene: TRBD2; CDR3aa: CATFRGRAGSGELFF; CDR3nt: TGTGCCACTTTTCGCGGGAGGGCAGGCTCCGGGGAGCTGTTTTTT
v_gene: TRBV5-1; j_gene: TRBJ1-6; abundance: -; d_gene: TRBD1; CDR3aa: CASSPRPGTGMGSPLHF; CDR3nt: TGCGCCAGCAGCCCTCGTCCCGGGACAGGGATGGGTTCACCCCTCCACTTT
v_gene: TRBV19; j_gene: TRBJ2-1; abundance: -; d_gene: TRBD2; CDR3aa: CASSVTSGSFMDEQFF; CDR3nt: TGTGCCAGTAGTGTGACTAGCGGGAGCTTTATGGATGAGCAGTTCTTC
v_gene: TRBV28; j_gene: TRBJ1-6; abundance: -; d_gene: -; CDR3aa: CASSPGNPYNSPLHF; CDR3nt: TGTGCCAGCAGTCCAGGGAACCCCTATAATTCACCCCTCCACTTT
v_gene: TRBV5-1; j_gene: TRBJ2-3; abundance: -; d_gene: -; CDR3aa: CASSSLGGAATDTQYF; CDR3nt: TGCGCCAGCAGCTCCCTCGGAGGGGCGGCCACAGATACGCAGTATTTT
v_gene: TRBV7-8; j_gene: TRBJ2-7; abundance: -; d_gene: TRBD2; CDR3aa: CASSRTGTSGIYEQYF; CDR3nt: TGTGCCAGCAGTCGGACCGGGACTAGCGGGATCTACGAGCAGTACTTC
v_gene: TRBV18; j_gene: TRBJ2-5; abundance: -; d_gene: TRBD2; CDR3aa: CASSPRTSGSRETQYF; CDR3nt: TGTGCCAGCTCACCGCGGACTAGCGGGAGTCGAGAGACCCAGTACTTC
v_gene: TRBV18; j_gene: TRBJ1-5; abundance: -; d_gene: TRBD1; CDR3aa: CASSPSRGRMQPQHF; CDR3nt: TGTGCCAGCTCACCAAGCAGGGGGAGGATGCAGCCCCAGCATTTT
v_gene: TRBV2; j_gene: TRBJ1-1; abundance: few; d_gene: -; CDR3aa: CASFRDTEAFF; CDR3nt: TGTGCCAGCTTCAGGGACACTGAAGCTTTCTTT
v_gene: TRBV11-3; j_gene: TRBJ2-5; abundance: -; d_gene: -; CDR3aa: CASSRGIQETQYF; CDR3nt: TGTGCCAGCAGTCGCGGGATTCAAGAGACCCAGTACTTC
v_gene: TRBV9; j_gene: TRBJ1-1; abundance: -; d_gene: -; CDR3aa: CASSVFMNTEAFF; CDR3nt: TGTGCCAGCAGCGTATTTATGAACACTGAAGCTTTCTTT
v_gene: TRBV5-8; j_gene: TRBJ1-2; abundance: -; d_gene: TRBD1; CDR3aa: CASSHTTDRKYGYTF; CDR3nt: TGTGCCAGCAGCCATACGACGGACAGGAAATATGGCTACACCTTC
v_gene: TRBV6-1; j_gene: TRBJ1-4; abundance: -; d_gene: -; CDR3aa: CASSARPGGNEKLFF; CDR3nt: TGTGCCAGCAGTGCCCGACCTGGCGGGAATGAAAAACTGTTTTTT
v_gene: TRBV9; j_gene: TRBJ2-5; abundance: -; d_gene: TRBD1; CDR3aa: CASSVGVGGGAWETQYF; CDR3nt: TGTGCCAGCAGCGTAGGGGTAGGGGGCGGAGCCTGGGAGACCCAGTACTTC
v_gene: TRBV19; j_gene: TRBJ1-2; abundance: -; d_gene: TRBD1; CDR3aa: CASSPNHYRGNYGYTF; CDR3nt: TGTGCCAGTAGCCCAAACCATTACAGGGGCAACTATGGCTACACCTTC
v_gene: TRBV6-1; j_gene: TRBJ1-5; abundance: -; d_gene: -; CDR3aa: CASSEAGTSSNQPQHF; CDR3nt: TGTGCCAGCAGTGAAGCGGGGACAAGTAGCAATCAGCCCCAGCATTTT
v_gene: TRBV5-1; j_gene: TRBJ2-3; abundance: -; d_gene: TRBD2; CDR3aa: CASSLDAAGDTQYF; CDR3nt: TGCGCCAGCAGCTTGGATGCAGCGGGGGATACGCAGTATTTT
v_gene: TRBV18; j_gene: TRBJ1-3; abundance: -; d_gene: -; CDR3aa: CASSPGRGNGNTIYF; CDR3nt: TGTGCCAGCTCTCCGGGCCGGGGGAATGGAAACACCATATATTTT
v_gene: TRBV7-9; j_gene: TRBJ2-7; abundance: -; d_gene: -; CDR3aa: CASSLVREEDEQYF; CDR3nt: TGTGCCAGCAGCTTAGTGAGAGAAGAAGACGAGCAGTACTTC
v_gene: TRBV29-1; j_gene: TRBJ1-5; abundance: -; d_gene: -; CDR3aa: CSVSTGPNQPQHF; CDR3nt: TGCAGCGTCTCTACAGGGCCCAATCAGCCCCAGCATTTT
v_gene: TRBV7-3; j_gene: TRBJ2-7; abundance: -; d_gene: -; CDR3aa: CASSPSGVPSEQYF; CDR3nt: TGTGCCAGCAGCCCTTCGGGAGTTCCCTCCGAGCAGTACTTC
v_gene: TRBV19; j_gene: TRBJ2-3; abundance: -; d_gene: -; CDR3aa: CASSIQRGGADTQYF; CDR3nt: TGTGCCAGTAGTATCCAAAGGGGAGGAGCAGATACGCAGTATTTT